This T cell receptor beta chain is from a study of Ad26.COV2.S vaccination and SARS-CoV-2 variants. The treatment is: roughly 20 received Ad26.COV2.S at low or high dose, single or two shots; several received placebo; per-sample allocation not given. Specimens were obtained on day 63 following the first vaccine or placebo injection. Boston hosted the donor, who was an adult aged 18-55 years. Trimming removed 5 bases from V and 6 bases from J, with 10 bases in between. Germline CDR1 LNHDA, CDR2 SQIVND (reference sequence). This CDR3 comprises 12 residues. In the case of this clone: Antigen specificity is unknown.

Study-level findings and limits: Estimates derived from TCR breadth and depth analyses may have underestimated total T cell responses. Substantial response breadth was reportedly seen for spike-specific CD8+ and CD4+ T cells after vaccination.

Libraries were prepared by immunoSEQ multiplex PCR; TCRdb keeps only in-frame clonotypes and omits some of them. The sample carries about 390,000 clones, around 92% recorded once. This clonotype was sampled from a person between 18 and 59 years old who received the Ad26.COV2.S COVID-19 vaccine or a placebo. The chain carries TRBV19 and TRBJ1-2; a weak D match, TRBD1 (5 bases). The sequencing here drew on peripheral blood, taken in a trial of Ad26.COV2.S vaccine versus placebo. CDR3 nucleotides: TGTGCCAGTAGTTTTGGCAGGGATGGCTACACCTTC. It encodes CASSFGRDGYTF.